These 6 T cell receptor beta chains were all obtained from the same sample, sequenced in a study of T cells in Graves' hyperthyroidism and ophthalmopathy. RNA transcripts provided the source from which TCR beta CDR3 regions were amplified. The HTBI primer set served for first-round RT-PCR of the TCR CDR3. One entry per CDR3 protein results from TCRdb running MiXCR on the multiplex PCR reads. The table includes around 620,000 distinct CDR3 sequences, approximately 15% detected once. The sample comprised blood. Receptors were obtained from a woman aged 18-30 years with Graves' ophthalmopathy.

This clonotype was recorded at least ten times. The rearrangement joins TRBV3-1 to TRBJ1-1; D uncertain. V dropped 4 bases and J dropped 2 bases, with 8 bases sitting between them. Germline V gene data show CDR1 as LGHDT and CDR2 as YNNKEL (reference sequence). This CDR3 region has 13 residues. CDR3 nucleotides: TGTGCCAGCAGCCGAGTTTCAAACACTGAAGCTTTCTTT. Translating it yields CASSRVSNTEAFF. Drawing the rest from reference TRBV3-1 and TRBJ1-1, the complete variable domain is DTAVSQTPKYLVTQMGNDKSIKCEQNLGHDTMYWYKQDSKKFLKIMFSYNNKELIINETVPNRFSPKSPDKAHLNLHINSLELGDSAVYFCASSRVSNTEAFFGQGTRLTVV.

The sample holds a few counts of this clonotype. This chain links TRBV6-2 or TRBV6-3 with TRBJ2-5, with TRBD1 matching 10 bases. Germline-derived CDR1 and CDR2 are MNHEY and SVGEGT. V trimming: 9 bases; J trimming: 0 bases; junction bases outside the gene matches: 7. The CDR3 spans 15 residues. The CDR3 nucleotides are TGTGCCAGTAACCGGGACAGGGGCGACCAAGAGACCCAGTACTTC. Its protein is CASNRDRGDQETQYF.

This clonotype appeared many times. This chain uses TRBV2 with TRBJ1-2; 11 bases match TRBD1. V gave up 10 bases and J gave up 7 bases; unmatched junction bases: 5. Germline-derived CDR1 and CDR2 are SNHLY and FYNNEI. This CDR3 is built from 12 residues. This chain's CDR3 is CAIRDRGSGYTF. CDR3 coding DNA: TGTGCCATCCGGGACAGGGGGTCTGGCTACACCTTC.

This clonotype appeared many times. V is TRBV2 and J is TRBJ2-1; TRBD2 agrees at 8 bases. The CDR3 sequence is 16 residues long. Looked up from germline, CDR1 is SNHLY and CDR2 is FYNNEI. With 6 bases clipped from V and 2 bases from J, the junction kept 9 bases outside the gene matches. The chain's CDR3 is CASSAELAVTYNEQFF. The CDR3 DNA follows: TGTGCCAGCAGCGCTGAACTAGCGGTAACCTACAATGAGCAGTTCTTC.

V usage is TRBV19 and J usage is TRBJ2-5, with 12 bases aligning to TRBD1. Per germline, CDR1 LNHDA and CDR2 SQIVND (reference sequence). J was trimmed by 12 bases and V by 5 bases; bases with no gene match: 7. This CDR3 has 13 residues. DNA for the CDR3: TGTGCCAGTAGTCCGGAAGGGACAGGGGGCAAGTACTTC. Protein sequence: CASSPEGTGGKYF.

This clonotype was found many times. V gene TRBV28 combines with J gene TRBJ2-2; D remains ambiguous. The CDR3 runs 13 residues. Germline V gene sequence: CDR1 MDHEN, CDR2 SYDVKM. Trimming pared 10 bases from V and 1 base from J, leaving 10 bases between. The DNA for the CDR3 is TGTGCCACCTCGACGGGGAACACCGGGGAGCTGTTTTTT. Amino acids: CATSTGNTGELFF.